Listed below are T cell receptor beta chains from one sample, sequenced in a study of cytomegalovirus exposure and HLA in healthy donors. Profiled with immunoSEQ multiplex PCR; TCRdb holds only in-frame clones, not every one. The sample shows just over 60,000 clones, about 87% of them seen only once. The sequencing input was PBMCs. The origin of the receptors is a man between 18 and 29 years old in good health and CMV-seronegative. Both conserved end residues are part of each CDR3. D genes are given only for firm matches. Size is stated for part of the rows, as once, few or many counts, or as a class when the clone is expanded.

TRBJ1-5 . TRBV4-2 . TGTGCCAGCAGCCAAGATTCGGGGAGCAATCAGCCCCAGCATTTT CASSQDSGSNQPQHF
TRBJ2-7 TRBD1 TRBV6-5 . TGTGCCAGCAGACTTGGACAGGGCTTTATGTACGAGCAGTACTTC CASRLGQGFMYEQYF
TRBJ1-2 . TRBV2 . TGTGCCAGCAGTGAAACGCAGCCACCCGGGGATGGCTACACCTTC CASSETQPPGDGYTF
TRBJ2-5 . TRBV7-9 . TGTGCCAGCAGCTTAGGCAGGGAGACCCAGTACTTC CASSLGRETQYF
TRBJ1-1 TRBD1 TRBV7-9 . TGTGCCAGCAGCCCTGGGACAGTTTCGGAGGGTGCCATGAACACTGAAGCTTTCTTT CASSPGTVSEGAMNTEAFF
TRBJ1-5 TRBD1 TRBV6-6 . TGTGCCAGCACCCAGTGGGACAGGGACCCTGCGCCCCAGCATTTT CASTQWDRDPAPQHF
TRBJ1-2 . TRBV6-5 . TGTGCCAGCAGACAGAGCTCTTTGCATGGCTACACCTTC CASRQSSLHGYTF
TRBJ2-7 . TRBV11-3 . TGTGCCAGCAGCTTCGGGGGTATCTACGAGCAGTACTTC CASSFGGIYEQYF
TRBJ2-1 . TRBV6-5 . TGTGCCAGCAGGCTATCTGACTACAATGAGCAGTTCTTC CASRLSDYNEQFF
TRBJ2-5 TRBD2 TRBV5-1 . TGCGCCAGCAGCTTGGGGCCGGCGGGGGGCCAAGAGACCCAGTACTTC CASSLGPAGGQETQYF
TRBJ2-1 . TRBV19 . TGTGCCAGTAGTCAAATAGATGAGCAGTTCTTC CASSQIDEQFF
TRBJ1-1 TRBD1 TRBV6-6 once TGTGCCAGCAGTTTGGACAGGGGCACTGAAGCTTTCTTT CASSLDRGTEAFF
TRBJ1-1 TRBD1 TRBV30 . TGTGCCTGGGACAGGGTGAACACTGAAGCTTTCTTT CAWDRVNTEAFF
TRBJ1-5 TRBD1 TRBV5-1 . TGCGCCAGCAGCTTGGGACAGGGTGGCAATCAGCCCCAGCATTTT CASSLGQGGNQPQHF
TRBJ2-7 . TRBV21-1 once TGTGCCAGCCCCCTCGCTAGCGAGTACTACGAGCAGTACTTC CASPLASEYYEQYF
TRBJ2-7 TRBD1 TRBV11-2 . TGTGCCAGCAGCTTCTCGGGACAGTACTACGAGCAGTACTTC CASSFSGQYYEQYF
TRBJ2-3 . TRBV7-8 few TGTGCCAGCAGCCCCCCCAAATTTGATACGCAGTATTTT CASSPPKFDTQYF
TRBJ2-7 TRBD1 TRBV28 . TGTGCCAGCAGTGCCCGACAGGGGGCCGAGCAGTACTTC CASSARQGAEQYF
TRBJ1-2 . TRBV19 . TGTGCCACCTGTGAGGAACTTAACTATGGCTACACCTTC CATCEELNYGYTF
TRBJ2-5 TRBD1 TRBV6-5 . TGTGCCAGCAGTCCGACAGGGGGGGTCCAAGAGACCCAGTACTTC CASSPTGGVQETQYF
TRBJ2-7 TRBD2 TRBV29-1 . TGCAGCGCCGGGGGGGGAGGTGGCGAGCAGTACTTC CSAGGGGGEQYF
TRBJ1-2 . TRBV28 . TGTGCCAGCATCTCCCCCGGAGGGGTTGTCCATGGCTACACCTTC CASISPGGVVHGYTF
TRBJ2-7 . TRBV10-3 few TGTGCCATCAGTGAAAACAGGGTTGGATACGAGCAGTACTTC CAISENRVGYEQYF
TRBJ2-7 TRBD2 TRBV4-1 . TGCGCCAGCAGCCAAGAAGCACTAGCGGGAGTCTACGAGCAGTACTTC CASSQEALAGVYEQYF
TRBJ2-1 TRBD2 TRBV2 . TGTGCCAGCAGGGCTAGCGGGGGGGCCAATGAGCAGTTCTTC CASRASGGANEQFF
TRBJ2-7 TRBD2 TRBV6-6 . TGTGCCAGCAATGTACGGGGGGTCCTGTCCTACGAGCAGTACTTC CASNVRGVLSYEQYF
TRBJ1-5 . TRBV28 once TGTGCCATAGGGCAGGGAGGTCAGCCCCAGCATTTT CAIGQGGQPQHF
TRBJ2-5 TRBD1 TRBV29-1 . TGCAGCGTTGATCTTGGGACAGACCAAGAGACCCAGTACTTC CSVDLGTDQETQYF
TRBJ2-1 TRBD2 TRBV7-2 . TGTGCCAGCAACCTACCCGGGACTAGCGGGGTCTATGAGCAGTTCTTC CASNLPGTSGVYEQFF
TRBJ2-2 . TRBV9 . TGTGCCAGCAGCGGTTGGGCCCTAAACACCGGGGAGCTGTTTTTT CASSGWALNTGELFF
TRBJ1-3 . TRBV7-8 . TGTGCCAGCAGCCAGACATTGTTTACTGGAAACACCATATATTTT CASSQTLFTGNTIYF
TRBJ2-1 . TRBV6-1 . TGTGCCAGCACCGGGACACCGTACAATGAGCAGTTCTTC CASTGTPYNEQFF
TRBJ2-3 TRBD2 TRBV4-2 . TGTGCCAGCAGCCAAGATGGGAGGGTAAGCACAGATACGCAGTATTTT CASSQDGRVSTDTQYF
TRBJ2-1 TRBD2 TRBV6-1 . TGTGCCAGCTCGGCTCGCCGGGACTATTCTAATGAGCAGTTCTTC CASSARRDYSNEQFF
TRBJ1-2 . TRBV27 . TGTGCCAGCAGTTCCCGGGACACAGCCTATGGCTACACCTTC CASSSRDTAYGYTF
TRBJ2-5 TRBD1 TRBV28 . TGTGCCAGCAAGCTAAGGACAGGGTATGTGGAGACCCAGTACTTC CASKLRTGYVETQYF
TRBJ2-7 . TRBV25-1 . TGTGCCAGCAGTCGAACCACCGGGACTTCGCTCCGCGAGCAGTACTTC CASSRTTGTSLREQYF
TRBJ1-2 . TRBV6-6 . TGTGCCAGCAGCCGAATGGACACTGGCTATGGCTACACCTTC CASSRMDTGYGYTF
TRBJ2-1 . TRBV4-1 . TGCGCCAGCAGCCAAGATGAGGCCGGTGGGTGGTACAATGAGCAGTTCTTC CASSQDEAGGWYNEQFF
TRBJ2-2 . TRBV9 . TGTGCCAGCACCCGAACCACGACGGGGGCGAACACCGGGGAGCTGTTTTTT CASTRTTTGANTGELFF
TRBJ1-3 . TRBV10-1 . TGCGCCAGCAGGGGAGGGTTGCAGTCTGGAAACACCATATATTTT CASRGGLQSGNTIYF
TRBJ2-3 . TRBV6-4 . TGTGCCAGCAGTGACTCGTCGAGTACGCAGTATTTT CASSDSSSTQYF
TRBJ2-7 . TRBV2 . TGTGCCAGCAGGAGACAGGTCTCCTACGAGCAGTACTTC CASRRQVSYEQYF
TRBJ1-1 . TRBV30 . TGTGCCTGGACAGGGATGAACACTGAAGCTTTCTTT CAWTGMNTEAFF